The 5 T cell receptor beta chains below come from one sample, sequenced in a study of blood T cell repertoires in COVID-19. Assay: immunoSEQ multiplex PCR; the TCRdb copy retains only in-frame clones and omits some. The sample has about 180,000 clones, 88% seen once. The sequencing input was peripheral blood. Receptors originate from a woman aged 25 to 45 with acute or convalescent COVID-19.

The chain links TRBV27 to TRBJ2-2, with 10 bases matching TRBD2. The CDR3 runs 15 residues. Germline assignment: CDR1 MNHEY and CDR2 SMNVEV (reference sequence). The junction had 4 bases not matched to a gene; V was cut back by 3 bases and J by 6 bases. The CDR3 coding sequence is TGTGCCAGCAGTTTTACTAGCGGGGACCCCGGGGAGCTGTTTTTT. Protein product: CASSFTSGDPGELFF.

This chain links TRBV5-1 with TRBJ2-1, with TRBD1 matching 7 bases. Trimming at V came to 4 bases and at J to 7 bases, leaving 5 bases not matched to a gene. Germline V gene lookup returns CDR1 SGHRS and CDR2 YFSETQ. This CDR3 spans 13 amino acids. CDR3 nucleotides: TGCGCCAGCAGCGATACACAGGGGAATGAGCAGTTCTTC. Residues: CASSDTQGNEQFF.

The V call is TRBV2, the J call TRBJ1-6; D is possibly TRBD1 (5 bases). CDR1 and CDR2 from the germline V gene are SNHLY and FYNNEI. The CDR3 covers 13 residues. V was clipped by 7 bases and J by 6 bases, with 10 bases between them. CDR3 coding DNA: TGTGCCAGCATATTGGGGCTTAATTCACCCCTCCACTTT. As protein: CASILGLNSPLHF.

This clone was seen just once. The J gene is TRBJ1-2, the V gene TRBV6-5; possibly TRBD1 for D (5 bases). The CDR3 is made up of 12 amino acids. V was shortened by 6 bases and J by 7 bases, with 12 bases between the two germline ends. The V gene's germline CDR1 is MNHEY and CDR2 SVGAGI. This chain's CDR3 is CASRPQGLGYTF. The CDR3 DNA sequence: TGTGCCAGCAGACCGCAGGGACTTGGCTACACCTTC.

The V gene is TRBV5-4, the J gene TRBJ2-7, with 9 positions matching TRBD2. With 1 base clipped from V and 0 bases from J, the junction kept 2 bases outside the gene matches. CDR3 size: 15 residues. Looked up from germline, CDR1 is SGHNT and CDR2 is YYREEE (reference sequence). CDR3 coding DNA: TGTGCCAGCAGCTTGAGCGGGAGGAGCTCCTACGAGCAGTACTTC. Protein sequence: CASSLSGRSSYEQYF. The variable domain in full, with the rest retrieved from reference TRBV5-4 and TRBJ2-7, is ETGVTQSPTHLIKTRGQQVTLRCSSQSGHNTVSWYQQALGQGPQFIFQYYREEENGRGNFPPRFSGLQFPNYSSELNVNALELDDSALYLCASSLSGRSSYEQYFGPGTRLTVT.